Presented here are 15 T cell receptor beta chains from one specimen sequenced in a study of T cells in Graves' hyperthyroidism and ophthalmopathy. The source material, RNA transcripts, was used to amplify TCR beta CDR3 regions. TCR CDR3 regions were first amplified by RT-PCR with HTBI primers. TCRdb re-called the multiplex PCR reads with MiXCR, one entry per CDR3 protein. The sample comprises approximately 520,000 distinct CDR3 sequences, around a quarter of which are singletons, and approximately 10% rests with the top ten. Sample: blood. These receptors all come from a woman in her thirties with Graves' ophthalmopathy.

This clonotype appeared a few times. This rearrangement joins TRBV5-1 to TRBJ1-2; 9 positions match TRBD1. V was pared by 2 bases and J by 5 bases, with 4 bases of the junction left unmatched. Germline V lookup: CDR1 SGHRS, CDR2 YFSETQ. This CDR3 has 14 residues. The CDR3 loop is CASSFETGGYGYTF. The CDR3 DNA is TGCGCCAGCAGCTTCGAGACAGGGGGTTATGGCTACACCTTC.

This clonotype was counted at least ten times. This rearrangement joins TRBV7-9 to TRBJ2-7; possibly TRBD1 for D (7 bases). Between the trimmed V and J ends, which lost 11 bases and 6 bases, there was a span of 17 bases. This CDR3 spans 12 amino acids. Germline V lookup: CDR1 SEHNR, CDR2 FQNEAQ (reference sequence). This CDR3 reads CAFTQGGPEQYF. In DNA, the CDR3 is TGTGCCTTCACCCAGGGGGGTCCCGAGCAGTACTTC.

This clonotype was observed a handful of times. One junction end does not reproduce the germline sequence, and a read error may be involved. The V call is TRBV7-9, the J call TRBJ1-1, with D unresolved. Per the germline V gene, CDR1 is SEHNR and CDR2 is FQNEAQ (reference sequence). This CDR3 comprises 15 residues. Here the CDR3 reads CASSLTAGTNTESFF. CDR3 nucleotides: TGTGCCAGCAGCTTAACAGCCGGTACGAACACTGAATCTTTCTTT.

The rearrangement uses TRBV6-1 and TRBJ1-2; no definite D call. CDR1 MNHNS and CDR2 SASEGT come from the germline V gene. Trimming took off 7 bases at V and 4 bases at J, with 22 bases between the two ends. This CDR3 is 16 amino acids long. CDR3 in amino acids: CASKREAVTEVYGYTF. The CDR3 DNA reads as TGTGCCAGCAAGAGGGAGGCGGTCACAGAGGTCTATGGCTACACCTTC.

This clonotype was seen a single time. The chain joins TRBV6-1 to TRBJ2-5; no definite D call. The CDR3 runs to 13 residues. Trimming cost V 10 bases and J 5 bases, with 17 bases left between them. Germline loops: CDR1 MNHNS, CDR2 SASEGT. CDR3 in amino acids: CATSRWARETQYF. DNA for the CDR3: TGTGCCACCTCTAGGTGGGCTCGGGAGACCCAGTACTTC.

The chain is built from TRBV29-1 and TRBJ1-2, with 7 nucleotides matching TRBD1. The CDR3 consists of 11 residues. The junction had 6 bases not matched to a gene; V was cut back by 7 bases and J by 7 bases. Germline V lookup: CDR1 SQVTM, CDR2 ANQGSEA. The CDR3 DNA follows: TGCAGCGGCCGGGACAGTTTTGGCTACACCTTC. As protein: CSGRDSFGYTF. Together with reference TRBV29-1 and TRBJ1-2, the CDR3 gives the full variable domain: SAVISQKPSRDICQRGTSLTIQCQVDSQVTMMFWYRQQPGQSLTLIATANQGSEATYESGFVIDKFPISRPNLTFSTLTVSNMSPEDSSIYLCSGRDSFGYTFGSGTRLTVV.

This clonotype was seen ten or more times. The rearrangement uses TRBV9 and TRBJ1-2; D gene ambiguous. This CDR3 is built from 14 residues. The germline V gene has CDR1 SGDLS and CDR2 YYNGEE. Trimming cost V 0 bases and J 3 bases, with 9 bases left between them. The CDR3 sequence: CASSVGHGYYGYTF. The CDR3 region has the DNA TGTGCCAGCAGCGTAGGTCACGGCTACTATGGCTACACCTTC.

This clonotype was seen at least ten times. This chain links TRBV7-3 with TRBJ2-7, with 8 positions matching TRBD2. With V trimmed by 7 bases and J by 3 bases, 8 bases remained unmatched. Germline lookup yields CDR1 SGHTA and CDR2 FQGTGA. This CDR3 comprises 14 residues. Written as DNA, the CDR3 is TGTGCCAGCACCCCGGGGGGGGCCCGCTACGAGCAGTACTTC. Its protein is CASTPGGARYEQYF.

This chain joins TRBV24-1 and TRBJ1-1; no clear D. CDR3 length: 13 amino acids. CDR1 is KGHDR, CDR2 SFDVKD, per germline. The V end lost 5 bases, the J end lost 3 bases, and 9 bases lay between the germline ends. The CDR3 DNA is TGTGCCACCAGTGGGTCAGGCCACACTGAAGCTTTCTTT. This sequence encodes CATSGSGHTEAFF.

This chain connects TRBV6-5 to TRBJ1-5; D may be TRBD1 (5 bases). Germline assignment: CDR1 MNHEY and CDR2 SVGAGI. Trimming removed 0 bases at V and 3 bases at J, with 12 bases between. CDR3 length equals 16 residues. CDR3 coding DNA: TGTGCCAGCAGTTACTCGAATTGGGGGTCCAATCAGCCCCAGCATTTT. It encodes CASSYSNWGSNQPQHF.

This chain links TRBV6-1 with TRBJ1-3, with D tentatively TRBD1 (6 bases). Trimming left V 10 bases short and J 0 bases short, with 13 bases between. CDR1 is MNHNS and CDR2 is SASEGT in the germline V gene. The CDR3 is made up of 14 amino acids. CDR3 DNA: TGTGCCATCTCGCCGGGGGCCTCTGGAAACACCATATATTTT. It yields the protein CAISPGASGNTIYF.

The J gene is TRBJ1-2, the V gene TRBV27; D is uncertain. Trimming left V 6 bases short and J 4 bases short, with 15 bases between. This CDR3 comprises 14 residues. CDR1 and CDR2 from the germline V gene are MNHEY and SMNVEV (reference sequence). The DNA of the CDR3 is TGTGCCAGCAGAGCACCGGGAGTTTCCTATGGCTACACCTTC. Translated, it gives CASRAPGVSYGYTF.

The chain has TRBV7-8 and TRBJ1-5; the D gene is possibly TRBD1 (6 bases). The CDR3 contains 14 residues. Germline V gives CDR1 SGHVS, CDR2 FQNEAQ. The ends were cut back, 4 bases at V and 5 bases at J, with 12 bases in the middle. The CDR3 is CASSSHRVYQPQHF. The CDR3 DNA sequence: TGTGCCAGCAGCTCCCACAGGGTTTATCAGCCCCAGCATTTT.

Many counts were recorded for this clonotype. The V and J genes are TRBV4-3 and TRBJ1-2; D is possibly TRBD1 (5 bases). V lost 1 base, J lost 2 bases, and 11 bases lay in between. The length of the CDR3 is 15 residues. The germline V gene has CDR1 LGHNA and CDR2 YSLEER. The chain's CDR3 is CASSQVRGGNYGYTF. The CDR3 DNA reads TGCGCCAGCAGCCAAGTGAGGGGCGGGAACTATGGCTACACCTTC.

V is TRBV5-1 and J is TRBJ2-7; either TRBD1 or TRBD2 may supply D (5 bases each). Trimming took 5 bases from V and 1 from J, leaving 16 bases between them. CDR3 length: 15 amino acids. Germline loops: CDR1 SGHRS, CDR2 YFSETQ. CDR3: CASSTGTTGSYEQYF. As DNA, the CDR3 is TGCGCCAGCAGTACCGGGACGACGGGTTCCTACGAGCAGTACTTC.